The source of this T cell receptor (beta chain) is a study of shared clonotypes between healthy human individuals. Study outcomes and limitations: Sharing across a few donors was seen in around 5.1% of naive CD4 clonotypes. Non-shared clonotypes were found to have lower generation probabilities than the clonotypes that were shared by all four of the sorted-subset donors.

With regard to this clone: Antigen unknown.

Naive CD8 cells lacked CD45RO and underwent positive selection for CCR7, leaving out terminally differentiated effector memory CD45RA+ cells. Sequencing was performed with immunoSEQ multiplex PCR; in TCRdb, only in-frame clones are kept and a portion is missing. The data hold roughly 770,000 clones, with just over 95% observed a single time. V lost 4 bases, J lost 4 bases, and 13 bases stayed unmatched. There are 18 residues in the CDR3. Germline V gene lookup returns CDR1 SGHNT and CDR2 YYREEE (reference sequence). The V and J genes are TRBV5-4 and TRBJ2-2; TRBD1 matches 10 bases. The sequenced sample consisted of naive CD8+ T cells sorted from blood. The receptor's source is a man aged 25-40 years in good health. The CDR3 DNA sequence: TGTGCCAGCAGCCCCGCGCCCGGGACAGGGGAGGGCACCGGGGAGCTGTTTTTT. Translated, it gives CASSPAPGTGEGTGELFF.